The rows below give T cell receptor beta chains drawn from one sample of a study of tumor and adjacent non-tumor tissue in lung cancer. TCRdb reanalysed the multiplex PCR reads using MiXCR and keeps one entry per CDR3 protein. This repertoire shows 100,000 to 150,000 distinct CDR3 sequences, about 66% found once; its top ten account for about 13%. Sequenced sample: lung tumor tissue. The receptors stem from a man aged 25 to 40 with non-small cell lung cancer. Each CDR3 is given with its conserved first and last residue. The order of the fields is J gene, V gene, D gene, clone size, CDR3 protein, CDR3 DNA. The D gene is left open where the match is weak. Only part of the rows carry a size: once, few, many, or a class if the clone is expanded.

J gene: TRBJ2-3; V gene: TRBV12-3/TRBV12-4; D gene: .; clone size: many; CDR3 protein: CASSSYRAPTDTQYF; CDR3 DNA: TGTGCCAGCAGTTCATACAGGGCCCCCACAGATACGCAGTATTTT
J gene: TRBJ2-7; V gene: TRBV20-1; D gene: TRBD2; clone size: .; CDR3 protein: CSARGPSGRSYEKYF; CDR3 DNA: TGCAGTGCTAGAGGGCCTAGCGGTCGCTCCTACGAGAAATATTTC
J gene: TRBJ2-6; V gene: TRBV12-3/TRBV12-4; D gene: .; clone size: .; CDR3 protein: CASSLDSRANVLTF; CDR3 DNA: TGCGCCAGCAGTCTAGACTCTAGGGCCAACGTCCTGACTTTC
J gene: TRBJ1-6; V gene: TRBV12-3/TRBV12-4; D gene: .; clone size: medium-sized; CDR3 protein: CASSWDDNSPLHF; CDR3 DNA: TGTGCCAGCAGTTGGGACGATAATTCACCCCTCCACTTT
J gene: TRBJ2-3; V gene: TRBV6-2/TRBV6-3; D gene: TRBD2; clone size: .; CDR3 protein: CASTASGGAYTQYF; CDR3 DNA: TGTGCCAGCACCGCTAGCGGGGGGGCATATACGCAGTATTTT
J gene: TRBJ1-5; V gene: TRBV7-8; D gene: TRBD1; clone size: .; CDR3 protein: CASSWGQGDNQPQHF; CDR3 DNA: TGTGCCAGCAGCTGGGGACAGGGTGATAATCAGCCCCAGCATTTT
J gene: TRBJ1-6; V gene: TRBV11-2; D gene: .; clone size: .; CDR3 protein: CVSSHLTNNSPLHF; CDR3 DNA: TGTGTCAGCAGTCATTTAACGAATAATTCACCCCTCCACTTT
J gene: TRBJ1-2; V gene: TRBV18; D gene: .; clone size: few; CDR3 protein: CASSPYRHPPRGYTF; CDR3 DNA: TGCGCCAGCTCTCCCTACCGTCATCCGCCTCGCGGCTACACCTTC
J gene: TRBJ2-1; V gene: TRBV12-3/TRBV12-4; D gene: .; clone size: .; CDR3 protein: CASSRTGSTYNEQFF; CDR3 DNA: TGTGCCAGCAGCCGGACGGGGAGCACCTACAATGAGCAGTTCTTC
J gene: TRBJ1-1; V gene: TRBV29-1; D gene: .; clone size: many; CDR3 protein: CSVGGARGAFF; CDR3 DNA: TGCAGCGTTGGTGGGGCTAGGGGAGCTTTCTTT
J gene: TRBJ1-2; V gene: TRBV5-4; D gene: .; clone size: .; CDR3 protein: CASSLSRYYGYIF; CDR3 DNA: TGTGCCAGCAGCTTGTCCAGGTACTATGGCTACATCTTC
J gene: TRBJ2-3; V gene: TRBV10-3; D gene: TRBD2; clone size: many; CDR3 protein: CAITSAGATDTQYF; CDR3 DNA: TGTGCCATCACTTCAGCGGGGGCCACAGATACGCAGTATTTT
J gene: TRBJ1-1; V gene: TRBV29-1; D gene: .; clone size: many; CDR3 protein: CSAKGGMNTEAFF; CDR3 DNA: TGCAGCGCCAAGGGAGGGATGAACACTGAAGCTTTCTTT
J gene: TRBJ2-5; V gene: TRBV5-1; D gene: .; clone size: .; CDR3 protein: CPSSLEASRETQYF; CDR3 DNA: TGCCCCAGCAGCTTGGAGGCATCGCGGGAGACCCAGTACTTC
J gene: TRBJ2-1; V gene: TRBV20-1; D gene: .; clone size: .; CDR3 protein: CSARGQRDNNEQSF; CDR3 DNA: TGCAGTGCCAGAGGGCAGCGGGACAACAATGAGCAGTCCTTC
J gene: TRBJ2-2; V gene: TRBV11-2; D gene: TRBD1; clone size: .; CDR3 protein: CAINPGTGLNTGELFF; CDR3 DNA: TGTGCCATCAACCCCGGGACAGGACTTAACACCGGGGAGCTGTTTTTT
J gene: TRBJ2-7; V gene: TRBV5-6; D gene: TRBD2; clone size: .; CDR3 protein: CASSPGLARSYEHYF; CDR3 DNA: TGTGCCAGCAGCCCCGGACTAGCGAGGTCCTACGAGCACTACTTC
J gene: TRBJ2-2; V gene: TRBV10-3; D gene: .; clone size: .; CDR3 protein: CAISDWGPTDTGELSF; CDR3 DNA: TGTGCCATCAGTGACTGGGGGCCTACGGACACTGGGGAGCTGTCTTTT
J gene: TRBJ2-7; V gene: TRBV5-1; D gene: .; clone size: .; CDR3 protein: CASSVEIGGYEQYF; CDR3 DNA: TGCGCCAGCAGCGTGGAGATCGGCGGCTACGAGCAGTACTTC
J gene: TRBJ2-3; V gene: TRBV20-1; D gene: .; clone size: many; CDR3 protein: CSARGLSGTDTQYF; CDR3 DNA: TGCAGTGCTAGGGGGCTGAGCGGCACAGATACGCAGTATTTT
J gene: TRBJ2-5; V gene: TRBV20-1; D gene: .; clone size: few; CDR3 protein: CSAGEGRQGKMGRTQYF; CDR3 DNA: TGCAGTGCTGGAGAAGGGAGGCAGGGGAAGATGGGGCGGACTCAGTACTTC
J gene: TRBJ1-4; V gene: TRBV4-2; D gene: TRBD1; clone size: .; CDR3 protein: CAIKGQGSEKQFF; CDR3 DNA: TGTGCCATCAAGGGACAGGGGAGTGAAAAACAGTTTTTT
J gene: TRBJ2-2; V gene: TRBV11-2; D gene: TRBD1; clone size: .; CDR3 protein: CANCPRQGTNTGELFF; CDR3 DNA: TGTGCCAACTGCCCTCGACAGGGGACGAACACCGGGGAGCTGTTTTTT
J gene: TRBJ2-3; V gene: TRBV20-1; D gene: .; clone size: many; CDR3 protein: CSAREGSSTDTQYF; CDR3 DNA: TGCAGTGCTAGAGAGGGGTCTAGCACAGATACGCAGTATTTT
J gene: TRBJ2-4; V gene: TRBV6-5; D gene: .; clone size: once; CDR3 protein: CASRPLAQNIHYF; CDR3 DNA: TGTGCCAGCAGGCCTTTAGCCCAAAACATTCACTACTTC
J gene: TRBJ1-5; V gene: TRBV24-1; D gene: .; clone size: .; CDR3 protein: CATNGAGTGGQPQHF; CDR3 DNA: TGTGCCACCAATGGGGCGGGGACGGGAGGTCAGCCCCAGCATTTT
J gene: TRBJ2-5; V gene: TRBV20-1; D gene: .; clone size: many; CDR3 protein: CSAKGPSAETQYF; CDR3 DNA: TGCAGTGCTAAGGGACCATCGGCAGAGACCCAGTACTTC
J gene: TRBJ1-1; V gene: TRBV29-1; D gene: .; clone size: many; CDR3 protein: CSAIPQGDTEAFF; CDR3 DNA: TGCAGCGCCATACCACAGGGAGACACTGAAGCTTTCTTT
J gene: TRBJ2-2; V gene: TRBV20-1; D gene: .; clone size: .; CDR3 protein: CSVRGDTGERLF; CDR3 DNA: TGCAGTGTACGGGGGGACACCGGGGAGCGACTTTTT
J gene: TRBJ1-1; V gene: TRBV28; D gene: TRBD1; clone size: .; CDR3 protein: CTNSVKQGALNTEAFF; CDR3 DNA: TGTACCAACAGTGTAAAACAGGGGGCCTTGAACACTGAAGCTTTCTTT
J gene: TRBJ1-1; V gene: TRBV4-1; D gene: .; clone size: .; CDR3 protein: CAISREMTNTEAFF; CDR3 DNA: TGCGCCATCAGCCGAGAGATGACGAACACTGAAGCTTTCTTT
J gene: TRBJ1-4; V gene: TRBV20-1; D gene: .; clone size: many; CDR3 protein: CSARGGRGREKLFF; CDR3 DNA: TGCAGTGCTAGAGGGGGCAGGGGCCGGGAAAAACTGTTTTTT
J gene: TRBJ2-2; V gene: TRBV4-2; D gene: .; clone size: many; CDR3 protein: CASSQDFRAMNTGELFF; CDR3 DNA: TGTGCCAGCAGCCAAGATTTTAGGGCGATGAACACCGGGGAGCTGTTTTTT
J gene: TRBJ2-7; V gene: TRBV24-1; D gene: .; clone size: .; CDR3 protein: CATSPGPYEQYF; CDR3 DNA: TGTGCCACCAGTCCAGGCCCCTACGAGCAGTACTTC
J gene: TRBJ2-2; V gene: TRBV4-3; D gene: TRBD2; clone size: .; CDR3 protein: CANSQDLAGGVNTGELFF; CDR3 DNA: TGCGCCAACAGTCAAGATTTAGCGGGGGGGGTAAACACCGGGGAGCTGTTTTTT
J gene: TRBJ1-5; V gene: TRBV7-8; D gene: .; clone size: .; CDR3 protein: CASSLSGGIQRF; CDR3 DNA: TGTGCCAGCAGCCTTTCCGGGGGAATCCAGCGTTTT
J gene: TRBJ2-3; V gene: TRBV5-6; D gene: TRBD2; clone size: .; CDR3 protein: CASAPLTSGVTDTQYF; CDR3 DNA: TGTGCCAGCGCTCCCTTGACTAGCGGTGTCACAGATACGCAGTATTTT
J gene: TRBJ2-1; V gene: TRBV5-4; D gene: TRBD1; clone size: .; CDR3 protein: CASNKGQGTAYNEQFF; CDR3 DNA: TGTGCCAGCAACAAGGGACAGGGGACCGCCTACAATGAGCAGTTCTTC
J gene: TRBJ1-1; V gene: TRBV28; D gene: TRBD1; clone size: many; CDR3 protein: CASSYRGRSGTEAFF; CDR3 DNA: TGTGCCAGCAGTTACAGGGGGCGGTCGGGCACTGAAGCTTTCTTT
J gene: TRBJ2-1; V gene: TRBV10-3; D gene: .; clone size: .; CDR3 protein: CASRVQGHDQFF; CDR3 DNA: TGTGCCAGCCGAGTACAGGGCCATGATCAGTTCTTC
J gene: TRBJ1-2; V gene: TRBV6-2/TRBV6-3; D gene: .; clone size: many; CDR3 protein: CASSRGGIYNYGYTF; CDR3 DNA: TGTGCCAGCAGCCGGGGCGGGATCTATAACTATGGCTACACCTTC
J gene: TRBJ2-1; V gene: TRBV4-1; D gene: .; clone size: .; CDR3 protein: CTSSRVGPLFNEQFF; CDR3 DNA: TGCACCAGCAGCCGAGTAGGACCACTTTTCAATGAGCAGTTCTTC
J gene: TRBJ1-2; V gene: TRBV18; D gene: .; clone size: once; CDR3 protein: CASSPPWGPGYTF; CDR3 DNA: TGTGCCAGCTCACCACCATGGGGGCCCGGCTACACCTTC
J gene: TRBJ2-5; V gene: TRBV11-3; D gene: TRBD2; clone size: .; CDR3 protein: CAGSLEVGGQEAQYF; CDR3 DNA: TGTGCCGGCAGCTTAGAAGTGGGAGGGCAAGAGGCCCAGTACTTC
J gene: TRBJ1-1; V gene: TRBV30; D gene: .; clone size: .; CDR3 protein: CACSLPGGLFRLGTEAFF; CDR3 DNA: TGTGCCTGCAGTCTCCCTGGGGGACTATTCCGGCTAGGCACTGAAGCTTTCTTT
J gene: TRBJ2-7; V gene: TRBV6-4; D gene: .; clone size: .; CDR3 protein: CAGYEGTDEQYF; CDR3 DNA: TGTGCCGGCTACGAAGGGACCGACGAGCAGTACTTC
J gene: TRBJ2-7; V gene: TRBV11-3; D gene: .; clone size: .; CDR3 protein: CASNSKWASDGEQYF; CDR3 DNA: TGTGCCAGCAACTCGAAGTGGGCCTCCGATGGCGAGCAGTACTTC
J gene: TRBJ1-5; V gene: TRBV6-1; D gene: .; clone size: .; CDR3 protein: CACNRVRGTGNQPQHF; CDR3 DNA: TGTGCCTGCAATAGAGTGAGGGGGACTGGCAATCAGCCCCAGCATTTT